The T cell receptor beta chain described here comes from a study of blood T cell repertoires in COVID-19. Across the whole study: Acute and convalescent COVID-19 specimens originated in the United States, Italy and Spain. In each case, the material was cDNA or gDNA derived from T cells, B-cell-depleted T cells, or PBMCs.

In the study's own analysis: The assay estimated nucleated cells by amplifying reference gene primers. Profiling relied on immunoSEQ multiplex PCR, and the TCRdb table lists in-frame clones only, not all of them. Clone size and the V and J calls come from that table; the DNA yielded D and trimming. The sample has tens of thousands of clones; approximately 82% are singletons. The specimen was peripheral blood. This sequence originates from an elderly woman with acute or convalescent COVID-19.

CDR3: CASSQVLTGFGNEQFF. The CDR3 DNA is TGTGCCAGCAGCCAAGTCTTAACAGGATTTGGGAATGAGCAGTTCTTC. This chain links TRBV3-1 (or the pseudogene TRBV3-2) with TRBJ2-1; maybe TRBD1 (5 bases). Germline V gene lookup returns CDR1 LGHDT and CDR2 YNNKEL (reference sequence). Deletions cut 1 base from V and 7 bases from J, with 17 bases between. This CDR3 region has 16 residues.